This T cell receptor (beta chain) was documented in a study of T cell changes during pregnancy in multiple sclerosis. This clone is classed as medium-sized (0.01 to 0.1%). This CDR3 comprises 15 residues. V was clipped by 1 base and J by 0 bases, with 10 bases between them. Per germline, CDR1 SGHTA and CDR2 FQGNSA. The data were produced by immunoSEQ multiplex PCR, yet TCRdb's version contains in-frame clones alone and is incomplete. The sample has 60,000 to 75,000 clones, just over 90% seen once; the top ten hold roughly 1.3%. The chain is built from TRBV7-2 and TRBJ2-7; the D is unclear. The material sequenced was peripheral blood, taken in the third trimester of pregnancy. The receptor was derived from a female donor with multiple sclerosis, enrolled in a pregnancy study. This CDR3 is CASSLGGASSYEQYF. In DNA, the CDR3 is TGTGCCAGCAGCTTAGGAGGTGCGAGCTCCTACGAGCAGTACTTC.